One and the same sample provided the 14 T cell receptor beta chains below, sequenced in a study of T cell repertoires in cytomegalovirus infection. TCRdb ran MiXCR on the reads and lists one entry per CDR3 protein. This table holds nearly 650,000 distinct CDR3 sequences, 24% found once. The sequenced sample was CD8+ T cells from PBMCs. The receptors stem from a human donor in good health (CMV status not recorded). Some clones in this sample may be carry-over from other donors' samples.

This clonotype was recorded many times. The chain joins TRBV7-3 to TRBJ2-3; D unresolved. The CDR3 totals 17 residues. Germline assignment: CDR1 SGHTA and CDR2 FQGTGA. V was pared by 5 bases and J by 1 base, with 19 bases between. The CDR3, as DNA: TGTGCCAGCAGCGCCCAGGCACCCCTCGGCCGCACAGATACGCAGTATTTT. Residues: CASSAQAPLGRTDTQYF.

The table lists this clonotype with many counts. The chain employs TRBV28 and TRBJ2-1; 10 bases are a match to TRBD2. The CDR3 contains 15 residues. J lost 7 bases, V lost 3 bases, and 6 bases had no gene match. Germline CDR1 reads MDHEN; CDR2 reads SYDVKM. CDR3 bases: TGTGCCAGCAGTTTTACAGCGGGGGGGCGGAATGAGCAGTTCTTC. This encodes CASSFTAGGRNEQFF.

The chain links TRBV7-9 to TRBJ2-1; TRBD2 is a possible D gene (7 bases). Trimming removed 0 bases from V and 7 bases from J, with 13 bases in between. In germline, CDR1 is SEHNR, CDR2 FQNEAQ (reference sequence). The CDR3 has 15 amino acids. The CDR3 DNA reads TGTGCCAGCAGCTTAGCAGGGGGGGCTGCGAATGAGCAGTTCTTC. Translation gives CASSLAGGAANEQFF.

Regarding this clonotype: This clone may be a read error of a much larger clone one base away. The V call is TRBV7-2, the J call TRBJ2-1; D is perhaps TRBD2 (5 bases). Germline CDR1 reads SGHTA; CDR2 reads FQGNSA. This CDR3 region has 11 residues. CDR3 DNA: TGTGCCAACAGCTTAGCGCATGAGCAGTTCTTC. Its protein is CANSLAHEQFF.

As for this clonotype: One junction end does not reproduce the germline sequence, and a read error may be involved. This chain links TRBV7-6 with TRBJ2-1, with D maybe TRBD1 (6 bases). The CDR3 sequence is 15 residues long. CDR1 and CDR2 from the germline V gene are SGHVS and FNYEAQ. CDR3 nucleotides: TGTGCTAGCAGCGCAGGGGCAAGCTCCTACAATGAGCAGTTCTTC. Protein: CASSAGASSYNEQFF.

V and J are TRBV10-3 and TRBJ2-5; D gene unclear. Germline V gives CDR1 ENHRY, CDR2 SYGVKD. Trimming removed 6 bases from V and 2 bases from J, with 10 bases in between. The CDR3 loop spans 13 amino acids. The CDR3 sequence is CAIRVSPQETQYF. DNA for the CDR3: TGTGCCATCAGGGTCTCGCCACAAGAGACCCAGTACTTC.

This clonotype was seen only a few times. J is TRBJ2-7 and V is TRBV11-2; 13 nucleotides agree with TRBD2. The CDR3 has 15 residues. CDR1 is SGHAT, CDR2 FQNNGV, per germline. Losses at the gene ends were 4 bases for V and 2 bases for J; bases not matched to a gene: 2. The CDR3 is CASSSTSGGAYEQYF. Here the CDR3 DNA reads TGTGCCAGCAGCTCTACTAGCGGGGGGGCCTACGAGCAGTACTTC.

The V call is TRBV29-1, the J call TRBJ1-2; 12 bases match TRBD1. Trimming took 8 bases from V and 7 from J; bases not matched to a gene: 5. Per the germline V gene, CDR1 is SQVTM and CDR2 is ANQGSEA. CDR3 size: 12 residues. DNA for the CDR3: TGCAGCACCGGGACAGGGGGCACTGGCTACACCTTC. Amino acid sequence: CSTGTGGTGYTF.

This clonotype was seen repeatedly, ten times or more. The CDR3 loop reads CASSAGQGESYNEQFF. The CDR3 nucleotides read TGTGCCAGCAGTGCGGGACAGGGAGAAAGTTACAATGAGCAGTTCTTC. The chain has TRBV12-3 or TRBV12-4 and TRBJ2-1; 9 bases align to TRBD1. Trimming at V came to 5 bases and at J to 4 bases, leaving 9 bases not matched to a gene. The CDR3 sequence is 16 residues long.

The V and J genes are TRBV12-3 or TRBV12-4 and TRBJ1-2; D unresolved. The V end lost 3 bases, the J end lost 2 bases, and 7 bases lay between the germline ends. The CDR3 consists of 13 residues. For the CDR3, the DNA is TGTGCCAGCAGTTTGGCGGAGAACTATGGCTACACCTTC. This sequence encodes CASSLAENYGYTF.

To note about this clonotype: It may be a read error: a sequence one base away is much more abundant. V usage is TRBV4-2 and J usage is TRBJ2-2, with 9 bases fitting TRBD2. CDR3 length equals 17 residues. Germline CDR1 is LGHNA and CDR2 is YNFKEQ. The CDR3 coding sequence is TGTGCCGGCAGCCAAGATGGGGCGGGGGGGCCCTCCGGGGAGCTGTTTTTT. It specifies CAGSQDGAGGPSGELFF.

The chain couples TRBV29-1 to TRBJ2-3, with 10 bases identical to TRBD2. V lost 6 bases and J lost 5; bases outside the gene matches: 11. The CDR3 has 15 residues. Looked up from germline, CDR1 is SQVTM and CDR2 is ANQGSEA. CDR3: CSVEERGGLGDTQYF. CDR3 nucleotide sequence: TGCAGCGTCGAGGAGCGGGGGGGCCTGGGAGATACGCAGTATTTT.

This clonotype was recorded a few times. The chain combines TRBV29-1 with TRBJ2-2, with a possible D match to TRBD1 (6 bases). The CDR3 has 13 amino acids. Germline values: CDR1 SQVTM, CDR2 ANQGSEA. V was trimmed by 8 bases and J by 0 bases, leaving 10 bases between them. The CDR3 coding sequence is TGCAGCCTTGGGACACCGAACACCGGGGAGCTGTTTTTT. Amino acids: CSLGTPNTGELFF.

This clonotype has a handful of counts. This chain joins TRBV12-5 and TRBJ2-6, with D possibly called TRBD1 or TRBD2 (5 bases each). Germline loops: CDR1 LGHNT, CDR2 FRNRAP. Between the trimmed V and J ends, which lost 2 bases and 0 bases, there was a span of 29 bases. The CDR3 extends over 23 amino acids. The CDR3 nucleotides read TGTGCTAGTGGTTTGATTCTTGAGCTCACGGCACGGGACGTACCCTCTGGGGCCAACGTCCTGACTTTC. It yields the protein CASGLILELTARDVPSGANVLTF.